The 15 T cell receptor beta chains below all came from one sample that was sequenced in a study of shared clonotypes between healthy human individuals. The method was immunoSEQ multiplex PCR; TCRdb's version includes in-frame clones alone and lacks a portion of them. Here the sample spans about 960,000 clones, about 80% being singletons. The sequencing sample was made of memory CD4+ T cells sorted from blood. The subset was: CD45RA-negative fraction. Source of these receptors: a man aged 18 to 29 in good health.

The rearrangement links TRBV7-2 to TRBJ2-7; no firm D call. The CDR3 sequence is 13 residues long. The V end lost 1 base, the J end lost 3 bases, and 7 bases lay between the germline ends. The V gene's germline CDR1 is SGHTA and CDR2 FQGNSA. In DNA form, the CDR3 reads TGTGCCAGCAGCTTAGAGATAGGCTACGAGCAGTACTTC. As protein: CASSLEIGYEQYF.

This clone was found once. The chain links TRBV5-1 to TRBJ1-1; D remains ambiguous. V dropped 0 bases and J dropped 1 base, with 10 bases sitting between them. The germline gives CDR1 SGHRS, CDR2 YFSETQ. The CDR3 loop spans 15 amino acids. The CDR3 loop is CASSLESPRNTEAFF. The DNA for the CDR3 is TGCGCCAGCAGCTTGGAATCCCCGAGGAACACTGAAGCTTTCTTT.

CDR3 loop: CATSRGIGAGNEKLFF. The CDR3 nucleotides are TGTGCCACCAGCAGGGGAATCGGCGCGGGTAATGAAAAACTGTTTTTT. This rearrangement joins TRBV15 to TRBJ1-4; D is unclear. Germline loops: CDR1 LNHNV, CDR2 YYDKDF (reference sequence). Trimming shortened V by 3 bases and J by 4 bases, and 15 bases separated the two germline ends. CDR3 length: 16 amino acids. The complete variable domain, with remaining parts taken from reference TRBV15 and TRBJ1-4, reads DAMVIQNPRYQVTQFGKPVTLSCSQTLNHNVMYWYQQKSSQAPKLLFHYYDKDFNNEADTPDNFQSRRPNTSFCFLDIRSPGLGDTAMYLCATSRGIGAGNEKLFFGSGTQLSVL.

As concerns this clone: This sample also contains other DNA sequences that code for the same CDR3. The chain has TRBV2 and TRBJ1-1; no firm D call. Looked up from germline, CDR1 is SNHLY and CDR2 is FYNNEI. The V end was cut by 6 bases, the J end by 1 base, with 9 bases between. The CDR3 spans 13 residues. The CDR3 bases are TGTGCCAGCAGGGACCGATGGAACACTGAAGCTTTCTTT. This encodes CASRDRWNTEAFF.

The rearrangement joins TRBV4-3 to TRBJ2-7; the D gene is possibly TRBD1 (5 bases). With 3 bases removed from V and 5 bases from J, the gap between germline ends came to 17 bases. In germline, CDR1 is LGHNA, CDR2 YSLEER. The CDR3 consists of 15 residues. The CDR3 loop reads CASSQFYRQGDEQYF. DNA of the CDR3: TGCGCCAGCAGCCAGTTTTATAGGCAGGGTGACGAGCAGTACTTC.

The chain joins TRBV7-2 to TRBJ2-6; D is uncertain. V shed 1 base and J shed 1 base, with 5 bases lying between them. Germline CDR1 SGHTA, CDR2 FQGNSA. The CDR3 is 15 amino acids. The CDR3 coding sequence is TGTGCCAGCAGCTTAGACAATTCTGGGGCCAACGTCCTGACTTTC. It is translated as CASSLDNSGANVLTF.

The rearrangement joins TRBV9 to TRBJ2-3; 13 nucleotides align to TRBD2. The CDR3 is made up of 17 amino acids. The J segment lost 12 bases and the V segment lost 0 bases, leaving 13 bases of the junction unmatched. Germline V gene data show CDR1 as SGDLS and CDR2 as YYNGEE. DNA of the CDR3: TGTGCCAGCAGCGTAGTCCCCGGGACTAGCGGGGCCTCTCCACAGTATTTT. Encoded protein: CASSVVPGTSGASPQYF.

V and J are TRBV30 and TRBJ2-2, with D uncertain. Germline loops: CDR1 GTSNPN, CDR2 SVGIG (reference sequence). Trimming pared 7 bases from V and 2 bases from J, leaving 11 bases between. The CDR3 runs to 13 residues. The CDR3 sequence: CAFNFGNTGELFF. The CDR3 bases are TGTGCCTTCAACTTTGGAAACACCGGGGAGCTGTTTTTT.

This chain links TRBV5-1 with TRBJ2-1, with unresolved D. Germline CDR1 SGHRS, CDR2 YFSETQ. This CDR3 is 14 amino acids long. The V gene lost 5 bases and the J gene lost 6 bases, with 15 bases spanning the gap. The CDR3: CASRVQPSGNEQFF. DNA of the CDR3: TGCGCCAGCAGGGTCCAGCCCTCAGGCAATGAGCAGTTCTTC.

Comment on this clone: The junction shows a germline mismatch at one end, possibly a read error. Other DNA sequences from this sample encode an identical CDR3 as well. The chain recombines TRBV27 with TRBJ2-4; D is unclear. Germline values: CDR1 MNHEY, CDR2 SMNVEV (reference sequence). The CDR3 consists of 14 residues. The CDR3 DNA is TGTGCTAGCAGTCCTAAACTAGCCAAAAACATTCAGTACTTC. It specifies CASSPKLAKNIQYF.

The chain has TRBV4-1 and TRBJ2-5; D is ambiguous. The CDR3 runs 13 residues. Trimming removed 2 bases from V and 4 bases from J, with 8 bases in between. CDR1 is MGHRA and CDR2 is YSYEKL in the germline V gene. The CDR3 protein is CASSQIELETQYF. The DNA of the CDR3 is TGCGCCAGCAGCCAAATCGAACTAGAGACCCAGTACTTC.

The chain is built from TRBV2 and TRBJ1-1; D perhaps matches TRBD1 (5 bases). V was shortened by 0 bases and J by 11 bases, with 19 bases between the two germline ends. The V gene's germline CDR1 is SNHLY and CDR2 FYNNEI. This CDR3 region has 15 residues. CDR3 residues: CASSEALLRGLGAFF. The CDR3 bases are TGTGCCAGCAGTGAAGCGCTATTGAGGGGTCTCGGGGCTTTCTTT.

This chain links TRBV18 with TRBJ2-6; the D gene could be TRBD1 or TRBD2 (6 bases each). The CDR3 has 15 amino acids. V lost 2 bases and J lost 6, with 11 bases in between. Germline lookup yields CDR1 KGHSH and CDR2 LQKENI. CDR3 loop: CASSPLGGEANVLTF. As DNA, the CDR3 is TGTGCCAGCTCACCATTGGGGGGCGAGGCCAACGTCCTGACTTTC.

This clone appeared a few times. The chain employs TRBV30 and TRBJ1-2; no clear D. V shed 0 bases and J shed 8 bases, with 7 bases lying between them. Germline-derived CDR1 and CDR2 are GTSNPN and SVGIG (reference sequence). The CDR3 runs 11 residues. The chain's CDR3 is CAWSVNWGYTF. Written as DNA, the CDR3 is TGTGCCTGGAGTGTAAACTGGGGCTACACCTTC. The whole variable domain, filled in from reference TRBV30 and TRBJ1-2, reads SQTIHQWPATLVQPVGSPLSLECTVEGTSNPNLYWYRQAAGRGLQLLFYSVGIGQISSEVPQNLSASRPQDRQFILSSKKLLLSDSGFYLCAWSVNWGYTFGSGTRLTVV.

Comments on this clone: This sample also contains other DNA sequences that code for the same CDR3. The CDR3: CASSIGRDTQYF. The CDR3 nucleotides read TGTGCCAGTAGTATAGGGCGGGATACGCAGTATTTT. The chain combines TRBV19 with TRBJ2-3, with no clear D. CDR1 LNHDA and CDR2 SQIVND come from the germline V gene (reference sequence). Trimming pared 1 base from V and 6 bases from J, leaving 5 bases between. This CDR3 is 12 amino acids long.